One sample yielded the 31 T cell receptor beta chains listed below, sequenced in a study of blood T cells in healthy people across ages. A sample-barcoded 5' primer and a J-beta primer mix were used in a second PCR of roughly 7 to 11 cycles. TCRdb reprocessed the 5' RACE reads via MiXCR and lists one record per CDR3 protein. The sample contains some 1.5 million distinct CDR3 sequences, under 30% of which appear only once. Sequenced: blood. These receptors came from a woman in her thirties in good health.

In this sample, this clonotype turned up many times. The V and J genes are TRBV29-1 and TRBJ1-2; 8 bases fit TRBD1. The CDR3 is 13 residues long. CDR1 SQVTM and CDR2 ANQGSEA come from the germline V gene. The V and J ends lost 7 bases and 4 bases, in that order; junction bases with no gene match: 8. The CDR3 protein is CSARTGSSYGYTF. CDR3 sequence (DNA): TGCAGCGCTCGGACAGGGTCAAGCTATGGCTACACCTTC.

The V call is TRBV7-6, the J call TRBJ2-5; D is undetermined. In germline, CDR1 is SGHVS, CDR2 FNYEAQ. V lost 5 bases, J lost 6 bases, and 16 bases lay in between. The CDR3 has 14 amino acids. The CDR3 spells CASSPPSTPKTQYF. The DNA for the CDR3 is TGTGCCAGCAGCCCCCCCAGTACGCCGAAGACCCAGTACTTC.

The chain employs TRBV28 and TRBJ2-5, with D tentatively TRBD2 (5 bases). The end of the DNA aligns better with TRBJ2-7, so the J call may be wrong. The germline V gene has CDR1 MDHEN and CDR2 SYDVKM. This CDR3 spans 14 amino acids. The CDR3 coding sequence is TGTGCCAGCAGTTTTACTAGTGCGACCTACGAGCAGTACTTC. Amino acid sequence: CASSFTSATYEQYF.

The rearrangement joins TRBV6-5 to TRBJ2-3, with 8 bases matching TRBD2. The CDR3 runs to 15 residues. The V gene end was trimmed by 0 bases and the J gene end by 8 bases; junction bases not matched to a gene: 7. Germline V gene data show CDR1 as MNHEY and CDR2 as SVGAGI. CDR3 sequence (DNA): TGTGCCAGCAGTTACTCAGGGACTAGAGGCGGTACGCAGTATTTT. This gives the protein CASSYSGTRGGTQYF.

The rearrangement joins TRBV5-4 to TRBJ2-3; maybe TRBD2 (6 bases). The germline V and J ends were trimmed by 0 bases and 3 bases, with 14 bases remaining between them. The CDR3 loop spans 16 amino acids. Germline CDR1 is SGHNT and CDR2 is YYREEE (reference sequence). This CDR3 is CASSLAGRGRTDTQYF. The CDR3 coding sequence is TGTGCCAGCAGCTTGGCTGGGCGGGGCAGAACAGATACGCAGTATTTT.

The chain carries TRBV10-2 and TRBJ2-5; the D gene is possibly TRBD1 (5 bases). Per the germline V gene, CDR1 is WSHSY and CDR2 is SAAADI. The V end lost 3 bases, the J end lost 6 bases, and 11 bases lay between the germline ends. The length of the CDR3 is 13 residues. CDR3 loop: CASSDRGRKTQYF. In nucleotides, the CDR3 is TGCGCCAGCAGTGATAGGGGTAGGAAGACCCAGTACTTC.

This clonotype was picked up a small number of times. The V gene is TRBV2, the J gene TRBJ1-1, with D uncertain. The V and J ends lost 6 bases and 3 bases respectively, with 2 bases between them. Looked up from germline, CDR1 is SNHLY and CDR2 is FYNNEI. This CDR3 contains 10 residues. DNA of the CDR3: TGTGCCAGCAGCTACACTGAAGCTTTCTTT. This codes for CASSYTEAFF.

This clonotype has at least ten counts. V gene TRBV29-1 combines with J gene TRBJ2-7; TRBD2 matches at 9 bases. The germline V gene encodes CDR1 SQVTM and CDR2 ANQGSEA. This CDR3 is built from 16 residues. V trimming: 5 bases; J trimming: 5 bases; junction bases outside the gene matches: 16. For the CDR3, the DNA is TGCAGCGTTAGCGGACTAGCGAAAGGGTTAAGCCACGAGCAGTACTTC. Residues: CSVSGLAKGLSHEQYF.

This clonotype was detected many times. The gene calls are TRBV24-1 and TRBJ1-2; 10 nucleotides line up with TRBD1. The junction had 5 bases not matched to a gene; V was cut back by 7 bases and J by 4 bases. Per the germline V gene, CDR1 is KGHDR and CDR2 is SFDVKD. The CDR3 runs to 14 residues. The CDR3 protein is CATRGTGEGYGYTF. CDR3 in DNA: TGTGCCACCAGGGGGACAGGGGAAGGCTATGGCTACACCTTC.

This clonotype occurred many times. The J gene is TRBJ2-5, the V gene TRBV7-8; a possible D gene is TRBD2 (6 bases). The CDR3 runs 15 residues. Germline V gives CDR1 SGHVS, CDR2 FQNEAQ. The V and J ends lost 3 bases and 2 bases respectively, with 13 bases between them. DNA for the CDR3: TGTGCCAGCAGCTTTCCTGGTAGCGGTCAAGAGACCCAGTACTTC. Amino acids: CASSFPGSGQETQYF. Based on the CDR3 plus reference TRBV7-8 and TRBJ2-5, the full variable domain is GAGVSQSPRYKVAKRGQDVALRCDPISGHVSLFWYQQALGQGPEFLTYFQNEAQLDKSGLPSDRFFAERPEGSVSTLKIQRTQQEDSAVYLCASSFPGSGQETQYFGPGTRLLVL.

Remarks on this clonotype: This may be a read error: a much more frequent sequence differs by one nucleotide. The rearrangement uses TRBV20-1 and TRBJ2-4; 7 nucleotides align to TRBD2. Per the germline V gene, CDR1 is DFQATT and CDR2 is SNEGSKA (reference sequence). This CDR3 contains 14 residues. V lost 3 bases and J lost 13; bases outside the gene matches: 15. In DNA form, the CDR3 reads TGCAGTGCTAGCCTCGGGGGGATTAACAATGAGCAGTACTTC. Amino acids: CSASLGGINNEQYF.

Many counts were recorded for this clonotype. The J gene is TRBJ1-2, the V gene TRBV20-1; 8 bases agree with TRBD1. Germline V gene lookup returns CDR1 DFQATT and CDR2 SNEGSKA (reference sequence). This CDR3 is built from 13 residues. Trimming cost V 3 bases and J 6 bases; bases outside gene matches: 6. In nucleotides, the CDR3 is TGCAGTGCTAGCGGACAGGGTACGAATGGCTACACCTTC. Amino acids: CSASGQGTNGYTF.

The J gene is TRBJ2-7, the V gene TRBV3-1, with D hard to call. Per germline, CDR1 LGHDT and CDR2 YNNKEL (reference sequence). The V and J ends lost 4 bases and 6 bases respectively, with 10 bases between them. The CDR3 has 12 amino acids. The CDR3 reads CASSPRASEQYF. The CDR3 coding sequence is TGTGCCAGCAGCCCTAGGGCGAGCGAGCAGTACTTC.

This clonotype was found a few times. The gene calls are TRBV7-2 and TRBJ1-5; D uncertain. The CDR3 runs to 15 residues. V gave up 6 bases and J gave up 3 bases, with 15 bases separating them. Germline loops: CDR1 SGHTA, CDR2 FQGNSA. CDR3 DNA: TGTGCCAGCAGGCCAAGGGAACAGTCCAATCAGCCCCAGCATTTT. Protein sequence: CASRPREQSNQPQHF.

This clonotype was detected a few times. This chain connects TRBV19 to TRBJ1-5, with 8 nucleotides matching TRBD1. J gave up 7 bases and V 6 bases, and 11 bases lay outside the gene matches. The germline V gene encodes CDR1 LNHDA and CDR2 SQIVND (reference sequence). CDR3 length: 15 residues. CDR3 region: CASSPVDRGRQPQHF. CDR3 in DNA: TGTGCCAGTAGCCCTGTAGACAGGGGACGACAGCCCCAGCATTTT.

This clonotype was observed a handful of times. The gene calls are TRBV12-3 or TRBV12-4 and TRBJ2-1; 11 bases are a match to TRBD2. V was clipped by 2 bases and J by 5 bases; unmatched bases: 8. The CDR3 covers 17 residues. CDR3 sequence: CASSLLVAGGLDNEQFF. CDR3 sequence (DNA): TGTGCCAGCAGTTTATTGGTAGCGGGAGGGCTAGACAATGAGCAGTTCTTC.

This chain links TRBV19 with TRBJ2-3, with D possibly being TRBD2 (6 bases). CDR3 length equals 14 residues. Germline V lookup: CDR1 LNHDA, CDR2 SQIVND (reference sequence). The V end was cut by 3 bases, the J end by 2 bases, with 9 bases between. Here the CDR3 reads CASSMADYTDTQYF. CDR3 nucleotides: TGTGCCAGTAGTATGGCGGACTACACAGATACGCAGTATTTT.

The chain couples TRBV28 to TRBJ2-5; D is unclear. Trimming took 5 bases from V and 0 from J, leaving 7 bases between them. This CDR3 has 13 residues. Germline values: CDR1 MDHEN, CDR2 SYDVKM. CDR3 DNA: TGTGCCAGCAGTCTATTGAACCAAGAGACCCAGTACTTC. Its protein product is CASSLLNQETQYF.

The rearrangement uses TRBV4-1 and TRBJ1-3; D might be TRBD1 (6 bases). V lost 2 bases and J lost 2, with 13 bases in between. Looked up from germline, CDR1 is MGHRA and CDR2 is YSYEKL. The CDR3 has 16 residues. The CDR3: CASSQLQGSTGNTIYF. CDR3 DNA: TGCGCCAGCAGCCAATTACAGGGTTCTACTGGAAACACCATATATTTT.

The chain recombines TRBV24-1 with TRBJ2-5; D could derive from TRBD1 or TRBD2 (5 bases each). The CDR3 sequence is 16 residues long. CDR1 and CDR2 from the germline V gene are KGHDR and SFDVKD. V was cut by 4 bases and J by 4 bases, with 18 bases left in between. In DNA, the CDR3 is TGTGCCACCAGTGACTCACCCGGGATAACAGGAGAGACCCAGTACTTC. Amino acids: CATSDSPGITGETQYF.

This sequence joins TRBV4-2 and TRBJ1-2; no firm D call. Trimming pared 4 bases from V and 0 bases from J, leaving 12 bases between. Germline V gene lookup returns CDR1 LGHNA and CDR2 YNFKEQ. CDR3 size: 15 residues. The DNA for the CDR3 is TGTGCCAGCAGCCTCACAACGAAATCTAACTATGGCTACACCTTC. Amino acids: CASSLTTKSNYGYTF.

On this clonotype: This may stem from a read error, because a much larger clone lies one nucleotide away. V is TRBV29-1 and J is TRBJ2-1; the D is unclear. The closer fit of TRBJ2-7 to the DNA end suggests the J call may be wrong. The germline V gene has CDR1 SQVTM and CDR2 ANQGSEA. The CDR3 runs to 10 residues. CDR3 sequence (DNA): TGCAGCGTTGAGTACAATGAGCAGTACTTC. Translation: CSVEYNEQYF.

This clonotype was recorded many times. V usage is TRBV12-3 or TRBV12-4 and J usage is TRBJ2-7; 8 bases are shared with TRBD1. The length of the CDR3 is 16 residues. Trimming cost V 0 bases and J 2 bases; bases outside gene matches: 6. CDR3 amino acids: CASSLASGGIAYEQYF. DNA of the CDR3: TGTGCCAGCAGTTTAGCGTCAGGGGGCATCGCCTACGAGCAGTACTTC.

V usage is TRBV7-3 and J usage is TRBJ2-3; D unclear. Trimming stripped 5 bases from V and 2 bases from J, with 17 bases between. Germline CDR1 SGHTA, CDR2 FQGTGA. CDR3 size: 16 residues. Here the CDR3 reads CASSPQVGFPTDTQYF. The CDR3 DNA is TGTGCCAGCAGCCCCCAAGTAGGGTTCCCCACAGATACGCAGTATTTT.

The table lists this clonotype with a few counts. This chain links TRBV29-1 with TRBJ2-7; 9 bases fit TRBD1. Trimming took 6 bases from V and 7 from J; bases not matched to a gene: 16. The CDR3 covers 15 residues. Germline CDR1 is SQVTM and CDR2 is ANQGSEA. The CDR3 DNA sequence: TGCAGCGTCCAGATTACCTATGGGACAGGGTGGGAGCAGTACTTC. Amino acid sequence: CSVQITYGTGWEQYF.

This clonotype has only a few counts. This CDR3 is CASSLGYAINEQFF. The DNA for the CDR3 is TGCGCCAGCAGCTTGGGGTATGCGATCAATGAGCAGTTCTTC. This chain joins TRBV5-1 and TRBJ2-1; D remains unclear. Germline V lookup: CDR1 SGHRS, CDR2 YFSETQ. This CDR3 is built from 14 residues. V was trimmed by 0 bases and J by 6 bases, leaving 10 bases between them.

This clonotype was observed many times. CDR3 sequence reads: CASMGDRDDYGYTF. The CDR3 region has the DNA TGTGCCAGCATGGGGGACAGGGACGATTATGGCTACACCTTC. This chain connects TRBV28 to TRBJ1-2, with TRBD1 matching over 9 bases. The V and J ends lost 7 bases and 5 bases, in that order; junction bases with no gene match: 8. Germline CDR1 and CDR2: MDHEN and SYDVKM. The CDR3 runs 14 residues.

The chain combines TRBV9 with TRBJ1-4; D is unresolved. The CDR3 consists of 14 residues. Germline CDR1 SGDLS, CDR2 YYNGEE. The germline V and J ends were trimmed by 4 bases and 11 bases, with 18 bases remaining between them. This CDR3 is CASSPNMDVTKLFF. The CDR3 DNA reads TGTGCCAGCAGCCCCAATATGGACGTCACGAAACTGTTTTTT.

In this sample, this clonotype turned up a few times. The CDR3 protein is CASSFGGGVETQYF. CDR3 DNA sequence: TGTGCCAGCAGCTTCGGAGGGGGGGTCGAGACCCAGTACTTC. This sequence joins TRBV7-9 and TRBJ2-5; perhaps TRBD2 as D (7 bases). In germline, CDR1 is SEHNR, CDR2 FQNEAQ (reference sequence). Trimming stripped 3 bases from V and 5 bases from J, with 13 bases between. CDR3 length: 14 residues. Drawing the rest from reference TRBV7-9 and TRBJ2-5, the complete variable domain is DTGVSQNPRHKITKRGQNVTFRCDPISEHNRLYWYRQTLGQGPEFLTYFQNEAQLEKSRLLSDRFSAERPKGSFSTLEIQRTEQGDSAMYLCASSFGGGVETQYFGPGTRLLVL.

The table lists this clonotype with a few counts. The chain has TRBV30 and TRBJ2-7, with unresolved D. Per the germline V gene, CDR1 is GTSNPN and CDR2 is SVGIG (reference sequence). Trimming shortened V by 2 bases and J by 6 bases, and 8 bases separated the two germline ends. This CDR3 contains 11 residues. This chain's CDR3 is CAWSNSREQYF. The CDR3 DNA reads as TGTGCCTGGAGTAATTCTCGCGAGCAGTACTTC.

The J gene is TRBJ1-6, the V gene TRBV5-1, with D uncertain. The germline gives CDR1 SGHRS, CDR2 YFSETQ. There are 15 residues in the CDR3. V was pared by 3 bases and J by 3 bases, with 10 bases between. The CDR3 spells CASSSGDLYNSPLHF. As DNA, the CDR3 is TGCGCCAGCAGCTCGGGAGATCTCTATAATTCACCCCTCCACTTT.